Listed below are T cell receptor beta chains from one sample, sequenced in a study of CD8 T cells in Susac syndrome. From the immunoSEQ multiplex PCR reads, TCRdb called clonotypes with MiXCR, one entry per CDR3 protein. The profile shows roughly 200,000 distinct CDR3 sequences, approximately 95% of them singletons. Sequenced sample: CD8+ T cells from PBMCs. These receptors all stem from a human donor with multiple sclerosis. Both conserved end residues are part of each CDR3. Fields, in order: clone size, V gene, J gene, D gene, CDR3 DNA, CDR3 protein. D genes are given only for firm matches. Clone size, where shown, is once, few, many, or a class for clones that have expanded.

abundance: .; v_gene: TRBV29-1; j_gene: TRBJ1-1; d_gene: .; CDR3nt: TGCAGCGTTGGTTTGGACGGGAACACTGAAGCTTTCTTT; CDR3aa: CSVGLDGNTEAFF
abundance: .; v_gene: TRBV28; j_gene: TRBJ2-7; d_gene: .; CDR3nt: TGTGCCAGCAGTGACCTCGTGGGGCCGGGCTCCTACGAGCAGTACTTC; CDR3aa: CASSDLVGPGSYEQYF
abundance: .; v_gene: TRBV7-8; j_gene: TRBJ2-5; d_gene: .; CDR3nt: TGTGCCAGCACCTCACAGGGCAACCAAGAGACCCAGTACTTC; CDR3aa: CASTSQGNQETQYF
abundance: .; v_gene: TRBV12-3/TRBV12-4; j_gene: TRBJ1-2; d_gene: .; CDR3nt: TGTGCCAGCAGTTTAGGATTGGGAGCTAACTATGGCTACACCTTC; CDR3aa: CASSLGLGANYGYTF
abundance: .; v_gene: TRBV7-9; j_gene: TRBJ2-5; d_gene: TRBD2; CDR3nt: TGTGCCAGCAGCTCTCGGACTAGCGGGAGAGGAGAGACCCAGTACTTC; CDR3aa: CASSSRTSGRGETQYF
abundance: once; v_gene: TRBV30; j_gene: TRBJ1-1; d_gene: .; CDR3nt: TGTGCCTGGATCCAAGACGGTAGGAGGGGTCGGGTAACTGAAGCTTTCTTT; CDR3aa: CAWIQDGRRGRVTEAFF
abundance: .; v_gene: TRBV28; j_gene: TRBJ1-1; d_gene: TRBD1; CDR3nt: TGTGCCAGCAGTCCAATTGGGACAGCCGAATATGAAGCTTTCTTT; CDR3aa: CASSPIGTAEYEAFF
abundance: .; v_gene: TRBV5-1; j_gene: TRBJ1-1; d_gene: .; CDR3nt: TGCGCCAGCAGCTTGGAACAGCAGGACACTGAAGCTTTCTTT; CDR3aa: CASSLEQQDTEAFF
abundance: .; v_gene: TRBV13; j_gene: TRBJ2-5; d_gene: TRBD1; CDR3nt: TGTGCCAGCAGCGCGGACAGGAGCCAAGAGACCCAGTACTTC; CDR3aa: CASSADRSQETQYF
abundance: .; v_gene: TRBV2; j_gene: TRBJ2-1; d_gene: .; CDR3nt: TGTGCCAGCAGTGACGGCCTTTTAACCTACAATGAGCAGTTCTTC; CDR3aa: CASSDGLLTYNEQFF
abundance: .; v_gene: TRBV3-1; j_gene: TRBJ2-1; d_gene: .; CDR3nt: TGTGCCAGCAGCCAAGATCAGGGGCCTAGGGGTGAGCAGTTCTTC; CDR3aa: CASSQDQGPRGEQFF
abundance: .; v_gene: TRBV2; j_gene: TRBJ1-1; d_gene: .; CDR3nt: TGTGCCTCAGCGGGGAAAGAAGCTTTCTTT; CDR3aa: CASAGKEAFF
abundance: .; v_gene: TRBV29-1; j_gene: TRBJ2-7; d_gene: .; CDR3nt: TGCAGCGTCCAGGGGGGGATCACCTACGAGCAGTACTTC; CDR3aa: CSVQGGITYEQYF
abundance: .; v_gene: TRBV20-1; j_gene: TRBJ2-1; d_gene: TRBD2; CDR3nt: TGCAGTGCTAGAGACTCTAGCGGGGGAATCAATGAGCAGTTCTTC; CDR3aa: CSARDSSGGINEQFF
abundance: .; v_gene: TRBV7-9; j_gene: TRBJ1-4; d_gene: .; CDR3nt: TGTGCCAGCAGCTCACAGTGGGGTAATGAAAAACTGTTTTTT; CDR3aa: CASSSQWGNEKLFF
abundance: .; v_gene: TRBV20-1; j_gene: TRBJ1-1; d_gene: .; CDR3nt: TGCAGTGCTAGCGAACCGGGGATAGTGACTGAAGCTTTCTTT; CDR3aa: CSASEPGIVTEAFF
abundance: few; v_gene: TRBV6-6; j_gene: TRBJ2-1; d_gene: .; CDR3nt: TGTGCCAGCAGTTACTATGGGGGGAATGAGCAGTTCTTC; CDR3aa: CASSYYGGNEQFF